Described below is a single TCR beta chain sequence and its context. This clone occurred once. Its cognate antigen has yet to be identified. No much larger clonotype is one base removed from it; base qualities were not supplied. Each donor gave one peripheral blood draw, averaging approximately 110 mL, which was collected into heparinised tubes. Using a panel that included CD45RO, CCR7, CD25, CD127, CD95 and CD27, naive, central memory, regulatory and stem cell-like memory CD4+ T cells were sorted on a BD FACSAria II. All sorted populations exceeded 95% purity. PBMCs were separated immediately by Lymphoprep density gradient centrifugation and were stained directly, without being cultured. So that batch effects would be minimized, each experiment stained and sorted samples in pairs, pairing one healthy donor with one patient. This sample is drawn from a study of beta chain features in type 1 diabetes (dated by TCRdb to between 2018 and 2020). A note on the overall study: Mean age, gender distribution, total cell number and subset yield were not different between patients and healthy donors. Naive and central memory subsets were obtained from all 28 donors, but regulatory and stem cell-like memory subsets were isolated from only 8 patients and roughly 8 healthy donors. A total of about 100,000,000 sorted cells were examined across all samples, and RNA yield correlated strongly with the number of cells per subset. The study compared TCRB repertoires of sorted circulating CD4+ T cell subsets between recently diagnosed type 1 diabetes patients and matched healthy donors. Paper-wide results and their limitations: PCR might favor shorter templates, but patient and control samples were amplified and corrected together, so any skew would affect both groups equally. Naive, central memory and regulatory TCRB repertoires appeared more similar among patients than among healthy donors. Type 1 diabetes patients showed a moderate but significant shortening of TCRB CDR3 length in all four CD4+ subsets. Sequencing cDNA rather than genomic DNA could over-represent highly expressing activated cells, although activation and CD3 levels did not differ between groups. At VDJ recombination sites, patients with type 1 diabetes made fewer insertions and deleted more nucleotides, a pattern implying thymic rearrangement abnormalities. Because the HLA sub-analyses included only small numbers of individuals, any influence of HLA type on TCRB rearrangement was left unresolved.

As encoded in the germline V gene (reference sequence), CDR1 is MNHEY while CDR2 is SMNVEV. V sheds 3 bases and J sheds 2 bases, leaving 14 bases between their ends. Its CDR3 holds 15 amino acids, cysteine through phenylalanine. The sequence is cut down to CDR3 DNA, 45 bases in frame from base 1. The entire isolated RNA was reverse transcribed using the High Capacity cDNA Reverse Transcription Kit, and thus expressed TCRB transcripts were sequenced. Deep immunoSEQ sequencing was performed on naive, central memory and regulatory T cell samples, with an average of roughly 3.5 million total reads per sample. After sorted cells were lysed in RLT buffer, RNA was extracted with DNase-treated RNeasy Micro or Mini kits, with the choice depending on cell number. To prevent cross-contamination, each cell subset was processed individually, whereas patient and healthy donor samples were processed jointly. The immunoSEQ multiplex PCR was used to amplify TCRB sequences from cDNA, generating 87-bp fragments that spanned the CDR3 region. The amplicons were sequenced using the Illumina HiSeq platform. As for the authors' bioinformatics: PCR bias was corrected computationally using synthetic template baselines, and reads within Hamming distance 2 were collapsed, with unmergeable singletons discarded. By aligning reads against IMGT, V, D and J genes, CDR3 length, and insertions or deletions at six rearrangement sites were assigned. Within each subset, clonotype counts were normalized to sorted cell number, after which true diversity and Gini coefficients were computed with the tcR R package. Repertoire sharing was quantified using the overlap coefficient calculated on TCRB nucleotide sequences. Out-of-frame TCRB sequences from naive cells were analyzed as a proxy for the pre-selection repertoire. TCRdb provides this immuneACCESS table in a form limited to in-frame rearrangements. Some clones are lacking; in checked studies, under half of them reflect an unresolved V gene, and why the rest are absent is not known. From that table come the V and J calls and clone size; the DNA was used to work out D and trimming. The table for this sample lists about 930,000 clones; 17% of them were counted only once. The leading ten clones occupy 0.02% to 0.03% of the sample.

The sequenced sample was naive CD4+ T cells from blood. The sample's cell subset or site label, decoded: true naive CD4+ T cells. The sequence came from a woman aged 18-29 years in good health. The sequence links TRBV27 to TRBJ2-7; no D gene call is confident. The encoded CDR3 is CASSFAQERTYEQYF. The DNA sequence is TGTGCCAGCAGTTTTGCCCAGGAAAGGACCTACGAGCAGTACTTC.